The 21 T cell receptor beta chains listed next were all sequenced from one sample in a study of CD8 T cells in ankylosing spondylitis. TCRdb reanalysed the 5' RACE reads using MiXCR and keeps one entry per CDR3 protein. The sample carries over 200,000 distinct CDR3 sequences, roughly 10% recorded once. Sequencing input: blood, either unsorted or a sorted T cell fraction (not recorded which). All receptors derive from a male donor with ankylosing spondylitis or in good health (not recorded which).

This clonotype appeared many times. J is TRBJ1-1 and V is TRBV5-1, with D unresolved. Germline V gene lookup returns CDR1 SGHRS and CDR2 YFSETQ. V was shortened by 4 bases and J by 7 bases, with 17 bases between the two germline ends. CDR3 length: 14 residues. The DNA of the CDR3 is TGCGCCAGCAGCCTGACTAGCGCTACCCTTGAAGCTTTCTTT. It specifies CASSLTSATLEAFF.

This clonotype has a count of ten or more. V usage is TRBV20-1 and J usage is TRBJ1-1; possibly TRBD1 for D (5 bases). Trimming stripped 4 bases from V and 3 bases from J, with 21 bases between. This CDR3 spans 16 amino acids. Germline V gene data show CDR1 as DFQATT and CDR2 as SNEGSKA (reference sequence). CDR3 sequence: CSAINGAQKPDTEAFF. CDR3 DNA: TGCAGTGCTATCAATGGGGCGCAGAAACCGGACACTGAAGCTTTCTTT.

This clonotype has ten or more counts. The genes are TRBV7-6 and TRBJ2-1; possible D gene TRBD1, 6 bases. CDR1 is SGHVS and CDR2 is FNYEAQ in the germline V gene. This CDR3 region has 11 residues. The V end lost 8 bases, the J end lost 5 bases, and 7 bases lay between the germline ends. The CDR3 region is CASGDNNEQFF. The CDR3, as DNA: TGTGCCAGCGGGGACAACAATGAGCAGTTCTTC.

This clonotype was recorded at least ten times. This chain links TRBV12-3 or TRBV12-4 with TRBJ2-5; 7 bases line up with TRBD1. The CDR3 length is 14 residues. With V trimmed by 8 bases and J by 4 bases, 10 bases remained unmatched. This chain's CDR3 is CASGLQGWAETQYF. DNA of the CDR3: TGTGCCAGCGGATTACAGGGGTGGGCAGAGACCCAGTACTTC.

This clonotype was counted only a few times. The rearrangement joins TRBV15 to TRBJ2-3; 11 positions match TRBD2. The V gene end was trimmed by 5 bases and the J gene end by 5 bases; junction bases not matched to a gene: 9. Germline V CDR1 and CDR2: LNHNV, YYDKDF (reference sequence). The CDR3 spans 16 residues. The CDR3 bases are TGTGCCACCAGCGTTCGTAGCGGGGGGGCCGGAGATACGCAGTATTTT. Amino acids: CATSVRSGGAGDTQYF. The whole variable domain, filled in from reference TRBV15 and TRBJ2-3, reads DAMVIQNPRYQVTQFGKPVTLSCSQTLNHNVMYWYQQKSSQAPKLLFHYYDKDFNNEADTPDNFQSRRPNTSFCFLDIRSPGLGDTAMYLCATSVRSGGAGDTQYFGPGTRLTVL.

This clonotype was seen a handful of times. The V gene is TRBV5-1, the J gene TRBJ1-4, with no clear D. Trimming took 0 bases from V and 0 from J, leaving 6 bases between them. The germline CDR1 and CDR2 sequences are SGHRS and YFSETQ. The CDR3 is 15 amino acids. The CDR3 loop is CASSLEGSTNEKLFF. The CDR3, as DNA: TGCGCCAGCAGCTTGGAGGGATCAACTAATGAAAAACTGTTTTTT.

Only a few counts were recorded for this clonotype. The gene calls are TRBV5-1 and TRBJ2-5; 9 bases are a match to TRBD2. CDR1 and CDR2 (germline): SGHRS, YFSETQ. V lost 2 bases, J lost 1 base, and 3 bases stayed unmatched. This CDR3 has 15 residues. The CDR3 bases are TGCGCCAGCAGCTTCCAGCGGGGGGTCCAAGAGACCCAGTACTTC. Translation gives CASSFQRGVQETQYF.

This clonotype has a handful of counts. The V gene is TRBV3-1, the J gene TRBJ2-3; no firm D call. In germline, CDR1 is LGHDT, CDR2 YNNKEL (reference sequence). This CDR3 comprises 16 residues. V lost 0 bases to trimming and J lost 1 base, with 11 bases between them. Here the CDR3 DNA reads TGTGCCAGCAGCCAAGATAGGCCAGGCGGCACAGATACGCAGTATTTT. It translates to CASSQDRPGGTDTQYF.

The chain joins TRBV6-1 to TRBJ1-5; maybe TRBD1 (5 bases). V lost 5 bases, J lost 5 bases, and 16 bases lay in between. Germline-derived CDR1 and CDR2 are MNHNS and SASEGT. This CDR3 region has 15 residues. CDR3 region: CASSKGRGWDQPQHF. DNA for the CDR3: TGTGCCAGCAGTAAAGGTCGGGGGTGGGATCAGCCCCAGCATTTT.

A few counts support this clonotype. This chain links TRBV14 with TRBJ2-2; TRBD1 aligns across 7 bases. Germline CDR1 SGHDN, CDR2 FVKESK. J gave up 1 base and V 2 bases, and 1 base lay outside the gene matches. This CDR3 region has 15 residues. CDR3 residues: CASSQRQGNTGELFF. As DNA, the CDR3 is TGTGCCAGCAGCCAAAGACAGGGGAACACCGGGGAGCTGTTTTTT.

The J gene is TRBJ1-2, the V gene TRBV3-1; 7 positions agree with TRBD1. This CDR3 contains 19 residues. In germline, CDR1 is LGHDT, CDR2 YNNKEL (reference sequence). V trimming: 10 bases; J trimming: 8 bases; junction bases outside the gene matches: 31. CDR3 in amino acids: CATSQGGSWLGIGGEGYTF. The CDR3, as DNA: TGTGCCACCTCCCAAGGGGGCTCTTGGCTGGGTATCGGTGGGGAAGGCTACACCTTC.

This rearrangement joins TRBV9 to TRBJ2-1, with D perhaps matching TRBD2 (6 bases). CDR1 SGDLS and CDR2 YYNGEE come from the germline V gene. Trimming pared 0 bases from V and 6 bases from J, leaving 13 bases between. The CDR3 is 15 residues long. The CDR3 spells CASSVAVGGINEQFF. The CDR3 region has the DNA TGTGCCAGCAGCGTAGCGGTTGGGGGGATCAATGAGCAGTTCTTC.

In this sample, this clonotype turned up many times. The chain couples TRBV29-1 to TRBJ2-2; 12 bases map to TRBD2. The germline V gene encodes CDR1 SQVTM and CDR2 ANQGSEA. The CDR3 sequence is 13 residues long. CDR3 region: CGASGGVSGELFF. In DNA, the CDR3 is TGCGGAGCTAGCGGGGGGGTCTCCGGGGAGCTGTTTTTT.

This clonotype was seen at least ten times. The chain combines TRBV20-1 with TRBJ2-5; the match to TRBD1 covers 9 bases. Germline V gene lookup returns CDR1 DFQATT and CDR2 SNEGSKA (reference sequence). The CDR3 covers 15 residues. After removal of 2 bases from V and 4 bases from J, the junction contained 8 bases not matched to a gene. For the CDR3, the DNA is TGCAGTGCTAGAAAACCGACAGGGGGATCAGAGACCCAGTACTTC. Translation gives CSARKPTGGSETQYF.

The chain is built from TRBV5-1 and TRBJ1-4; D is uncertain. The V and J ends lost 0 bases and 7 bases respectively, with 7 bases between them. CDR3 length: 13 residues. The germline gives CDR1 SGHRS, CDR2 YFSETQ. Written as DNA, the CDR3 is TGCGCCAGCAGCTTGGGGGCTCGTGAAAAACTGTTTTTT. As protein: CASSLGAREKLFF.

This clonotype was detected many times. This rearrangement joins TRBV29-1 to TRBJ1-3; perhaps TRBD1 as D (5 bases). V lost 6 bases and J 2 bases, leaving 11 bases between the germline ends. Per the germline V gene, CDR1 is SQVTM and CDR2 is ANQGSEA. The CDR3 contains 13 residues. CDR3 in amino acids: CSVRQGTGNTIYF. Written as DNA, the CDR3 is TGCAGCGTGCGCCAGGGAACTGGAAACACCATATATTTT.

This clonotype was detected ten times or more. The chain joins TRBV20-1 to TRBJ2-1, with 9 bases that match TRBD2. This CDR3 has 16 amino acids. In germline, CDR1 is DFQATT, CDR2 SNEGSKA (reference sequence). With V trimmed by 3 bases and J by 6 bases, 12 bases remained unmatched. CDR3 DNA: TGCAGTGCTAGGACGGGACTAGCTTTGGTCGCCAATGAGCAGTTCTTC. This translates into CSARTGLALVANEQFF.

In this sample, this clonotype turned up a few times. This chain connects TRBV6-5 to TRBJ1-3, with D possibly TRBD1 on 5 matching bases. The V gene lost 2 bases and the J gene lost 4 bases, with 9 bases spanning the gap. The germline gives CDR1 MNHEY, CDR2 SVGAGI. The CDR3 contains 14 residues. The CDR3 here is CASSYGGVGNTIYF. The DNA of the CDR3 is TGTGCCAGCAGTTACGGAGGGGTCGGAAACACCATATATTTT.

This clonotype has at least ten counts. The gene calls are TRBV3-1 and TRBJ1-1; D ambiguous. V was trimmed by 1 base and J by 7 bases, leaving 7 bases between them. CDR3 length: 12 amino acids. Looked up from germline, CDR1 is LGHDT and CDR2 is YNNKEL (reference sequence). The DNA for the CDR3 is TGTGCCAGCAGCCAAGTGAAAGGTGAAGCTTTCTTT. This codes for CASSQVKGEAFF.

The chain has TRBV6-5 and TRBJ1-2, with TRBD1 matching 8 bases. This CDR3 contains 16 residues. Germline CDR1 is MNHEY and CDR2 is SVGAGI. The trim removed 4 bases at V and 7 bases at J, leaving 14 bases unmatched. In DNA, the CDR3 is TGTGCCAGCAGTTTCTGGACAGGGACTCCGAGCAGTGGCTACACCTTC. This gives the protein CASSFWTGTPSSGYTF.

Concerning this clonotype itself: Just one base apart from a much larger clone, this may be a read error. CDR3 region: CSAARVSSLTDTQYF. The CDR3 DNA reads as TGCAGTGCTGCCCGGGTCTCTTCTCTCACAGATACGCAGTATTTT. This chain links TRBV20-1 with TRBJ2-3; D is uncertain. CDR1 is DFQATT, CDR2 SNEGSKA, per germline (reference sequence). The CDR3 contains 15 residues. With 5 bases removed from V and 2 bases from J, the gap between germline ends came to 17 bases.